Sequencing of this T cell receptor beta chain was carried out in a study of cytomegalovirus exposure and HLA in healthy donors. General study findings and limits: Data from an earlier analysis indicated that most TCR beta V segments were productive either about 90% or about 30% of the time. Altogether, 150 to 200 TCR beta chains were recorded as cytomegalovirus-associated.

Both 60 Vbeta primers and 13 Jbeta primers went into the PCR. Some clones are missing from TCRdb's copy, which holds only in-frame ones; the method was immunoSEQ multiplex PCR. The data hold more than 130,000 clones, with roughly 75% observed a single time. To note about this clone: Its antigen is unknown.

The germline V gene has CDR1 SGHTA and CDR2 FQGNSA. V shed 5 bases and J 4 bases; nucleotides not matched to a gene: 7. This CDR3 comprises 15 residues. It was healthy bone marrow donors who served as donors. This TCR was recovered from a man younger than 45 in good health and CMV-seronegative. The sequenced sample was PBMCs. The rearrangement uses TRBV7-2 and TRBJ2-2; 7 bases align to TRBD1. CDR3 coding DNA: TGTGCCAGCAGCGCACAGGGGCCGGCCACCGGGGAGCTGTTTTTT. Translation gives CASSAQGPATGELFF.